A selection of T cell receptor beta chains follows, all from one sample in a study of glioma-infiltrating T cells after dendritic cell vaccination. Measured with immunoSEQ multiplex PCR; TCRdb has only the in-frame clones, and not every one. The repertoire holds 20,000 to 30,000 clones, around nine tenths seen once, with about 2.9% in the top ten. The starting material was blood, obtained after dendritic cell vaccination. The receptors come from a human donor with glioblastoma. CDR3s include the opening cysteine and the closing phenylalanine or tryptophan. A D gene is named only where the DNA matches it firmly. Size is stated for part of the rows, as once, few or many counts, or as a class when the clone is expanded.

len | j_gene | d_gene | v_gene | abundance | CDR3aa | CDR3nt
14 | TRBJ2-5 | TRBD2 | TRBV19 | NA | CASSTWAGEETQYF | TGTGCCAGTAGCACCTGGGCGGGGGAAGAGACCCAGTACTTC
15 | TRBJ2-7 | NA | TRBV6-5 | NA | CASKKTLSGGYEQYF | TGTGCCAGCAAAAAGACATTGTCTGGGGGGTACGAGCAGTACTTC
15 | TRBJ1-1 | NA | TRBV4-1 | NA | CASSQQLHMNTEAFF | TGCGCCAGCAGCCAGCAGTTACACATGAACACTGAAGCTTTCTTT
15 | TRBJ1-6 | NA | TRBV7-2 | NA | CASSLDPGFTSPLHF | TGTGCCAGCAGCTTAGATCCAGGGTTCACTTCACCCCTCCACTTT
16 | TRBJ2-2 | TRBD2 | TRBV11-3 | NA | CASSLLAGSNTGELFF | TGTGCCAGCAGCTTGCTAGCGGGGTCGAACACCGGGGAGCTGTTTTTT
15 | TRBJ1-2 | TRBD1 | TRBV15 | NA | CATSRLQGARYGYTF | TGTGCCACCAGCAGGTTACAGGGGGCGCGATATGGCTACACCTTC
15 | TRBJ2-3 | NA | TRBV2 | NA | CASSGQQPSTDTQYF | TGTGCCAGCAGTGGTCAACAGCCCAGCACAGATACGCAGTATTTT
14 | TRBJ1-1 | TRBD1 | TRBV5-5 | NA | CASSGTGRGAEAFF | TGTGCCAGCAGCGGGACAGGGAGGGGAGCTGAAGCTTTCTTT
13 | TRBJ1-4 | NA | TRBV27 | NA | CASSWRLGEKLFF | TGTGCCAGCAGTTGGAGATTAGGTGAAAAACTGTTTTTT
15 | TRBJ1-2 | TRBD1 | TRBV5-6 | NA | CASSFWGQGIHGYTF | TGTGCCAGCAGCTTTTGGGGACAGGGTATCCATGGCTACACCTTC
15 | TRBJ2-1 | TRBD2 | TRBV5-1 | NA | CASSWSGGSYNEQFF | TGCGCCAGCAGCTGGAGCGGGGGGTCCTACAATGAGCAGTTCTTC
16 | TRBJ2-5 | TRBD2 | TRBV4-1 | NA | CASSPPPQRGAGTQYF | TGCGCCAGCAGCCCTCCGCCCCAGCGGGGGGCGGGGACCCAGTACTTC
13 | TRBJ1-1 | NA | TRBV5-8 | once | CASSLMGAGEAFF | TGTGCCAGCAGCTTGATGGGGGCCGGAGAGGCTTTCTTT
12 | TRBJ2-7 | NA | TRBV6-6 | NA | CASSQQLYEQYF | TGTGCCAGCAGTCAACAGCTCTACGAGCAGTACTTC
14 | TRBJ1-2 | TRBD1 | TRBV6-1 | NA | CASRTGQQTHGYTF | TGTGCCAGCAGAACGGGACAGCAAACCCATGGCTACACCTTC
13 | TRBJ2-7 | NA | TRBV5-8 | NA | CASSAGIIYEQYF | TGTGCCAGCAGCGCAGGGATAATCTACGAGCAGTACTTC
15 | TRBJ2-3 | TRBD2 | TRBV6-1 | NA | CASSETSGGRDTQYF | TGTGCCAGCAGTGAAACTAGCGGGGGTAGAGATACGCAGTATTTT
16 | TRBJ1-5 | TRBD1 | TRBV19 | NA | CASSMEGQYSNQPQHF | TGTGCCAGTAGTATGGAGGGACAGTATAGCAATCAGCCCCAGCATTTT
14 | TRBJ2-7 | TRBD1 | TRBV27 | NA | CASAYGTGGSEQYF | TGTGCCAGCGCCTACGGGACAGGGGGCTCCGAGCAGTACTTC
19 | TRBJ1-2 | NA | TRBV4-1 | NA | CASSQDSTGSSSRNYGYTF | TGCGCCAGCAGCCAAGATAGTACAGGGTCAAGTTCACGTAACTATGGCTACACCTTC
15 | TRBJ2-7 | NA | TRBV4-1 | few | CASSQDPRAAYEQYF | TGCGCCAGCAGCCAAGATCCCAGGGCGGCCTACGAGCAGTACTTC
14 | TRBJ2-5 | TRBD1 | TRBV2 | NA | CATQTGGWGETQYF | TGTGCCACACAGACAGGGGGCTGGGGGGAGACCCAGTACTTC
15 | TRBJ1-5 | TRBD1 | TRBV19 | once | CASRGQVISNQPQHF | TGTGCCAGCAGAGGACAGGTTATCAGCAATCAGCCCCAGCATTTT
12 | TRBJ1-5 | NA | TRBV29-1 | NA | CSVHDGNQPQHF | TGCAGCGTGCATGACGGGAATCAGCCCCAGCATTTT